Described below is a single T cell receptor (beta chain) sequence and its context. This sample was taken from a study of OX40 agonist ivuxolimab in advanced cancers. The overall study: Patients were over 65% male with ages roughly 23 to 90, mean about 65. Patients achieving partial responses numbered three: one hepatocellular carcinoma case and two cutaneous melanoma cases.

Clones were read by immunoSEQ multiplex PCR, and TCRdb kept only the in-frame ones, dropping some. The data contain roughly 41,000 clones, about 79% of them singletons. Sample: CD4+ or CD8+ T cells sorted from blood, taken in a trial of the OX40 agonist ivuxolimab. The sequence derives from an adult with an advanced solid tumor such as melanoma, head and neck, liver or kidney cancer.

CDR3 protein: CALGSDTQYF. CDR3 DNA: TGTGCCCTCGGATCGGATACGCAGTATTTT. The chain is built from TRBV30 and TRBJ2-3; D call uncertain. V was cut by 8 bases and J by 6 bases, with 9 bases left in between. Germline lookup yields CDR1 GTSNPN and CDR2 SVGIG (reference sequence). The CDR3 length is 10 residues.